The 5 T cell receptor beta chains below were found in one sample sequenced in a study of PD-1 blockade in classical Hodgkin lymphoma. Clones were sequenced by immunoSEQ multiplex PCR, and TCRdb holds only the in-frame ones, with some missing. This table has under 45,000 clones, around 75% appearing once. No patient escaped relapse after autologous stem cell transplantation, and brentuximab vedotin exposure varied. The specimen was peripheral blood mononuclear cells (PBMCs), collected at baseline. Receptors originate from a human donor with classical Hodgkin lymphoma.

The gene calls are TRBV7-9 and TRBJ1-1, with D possibly being TRBD1 (6 bases). Germline V lookup: CDR1 SEHNR, CDR2 FQNEAQ (reference sequence). This CDR3 contains 15 residues. Trimming pared 8 bases from V and 5 bases from J, leaving 21 bases between. The CDR3, as DNA: TGTGCCAGCTCCCTGATACCTGGCAGGGGAACTGAAGCTTTCTTT. Protein product: CASSLIPGRGTEAFF.

The gene calls are TRBV2 and TRBJ2-7; 10 bases line up with TRBD2. This CDR3 has 15 residues. Germline V gene sequence: CDR1 SNHLY, CDR2 FYNNEI. V lost 6 bases to trimming and J lost 3 bases; unmatched junction nucleotides: 8. As DNA, the CDR3 is TGTGCCAGCAGCGAAAGGCTAGCGGGAGTCTACGAGCAGTACTTC. This sequence encodes CASSERLAGVYEQYF.

V gene TRBV6-5 combines with J gene TRBJ1-5, with D unresolved. CDR3 length equals 14 residues. Trimming removed 0 bases from V and 2 bases from J, with 5 bases in between. Germline CDR1 reads MNHEY; CDR2 reads SVGAGI. CDR3: CASSYSGGNQPQHF. The CDR3 nucleotides are TGTGCCAGCAGTTACTCCGGGGGCAATCAGCCCCAGCATTTT.

The J gene is TRBJ2-3, the V gene TRBV27, with D possibly being TRBD1 (9 bases). CDR1 is MNHEY and CDR2 is SMNVEV in the germline V gene (reference sequence). The CDR3 length is 19 residues. Deletions cut 6 bases from V and 2 bases from J, with 27 bases between. CDR3 in amino acids: CASRGTGSEREIPTDTQYF. CDR3 in DNA: TGTGCCAGCAGAGGGACAGGGTCGGAGCGGGAGATCCCCACAGATACGCAGTATTTT.

The chain joins TRBV30 to TRBJ2-7, with unresolved D. CDR3 length: 13 amino acids. With 1 base removed from V and 5 bases from J, the gap between germline ends came to 12 bases. CDR1 and CDR2 (germline): GTSNPN, SVGIG (reference sequence). CDR3 DNA: TGTGCCTGGAGTGCCCTCCTACCTAACGAGCAGTACTTC. It yields the protein CAWSALLPNEQYF.